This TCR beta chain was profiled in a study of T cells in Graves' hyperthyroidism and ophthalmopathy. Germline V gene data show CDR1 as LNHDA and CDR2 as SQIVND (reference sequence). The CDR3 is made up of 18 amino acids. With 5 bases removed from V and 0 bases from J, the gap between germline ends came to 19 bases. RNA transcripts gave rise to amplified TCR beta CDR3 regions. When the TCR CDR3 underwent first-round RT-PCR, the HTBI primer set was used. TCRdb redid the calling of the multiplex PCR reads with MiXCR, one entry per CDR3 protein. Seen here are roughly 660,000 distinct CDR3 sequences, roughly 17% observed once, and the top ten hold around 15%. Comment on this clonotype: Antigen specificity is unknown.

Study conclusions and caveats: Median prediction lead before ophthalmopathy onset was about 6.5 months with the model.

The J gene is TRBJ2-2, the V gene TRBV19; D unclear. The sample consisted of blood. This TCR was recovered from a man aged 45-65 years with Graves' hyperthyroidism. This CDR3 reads CASSPPLASVANTGELFF. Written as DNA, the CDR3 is TGTGCCAGTAGTCCTCCCCTGGCGTCCGTCGCGAACACCGGGGAGCTGTTTTTT.